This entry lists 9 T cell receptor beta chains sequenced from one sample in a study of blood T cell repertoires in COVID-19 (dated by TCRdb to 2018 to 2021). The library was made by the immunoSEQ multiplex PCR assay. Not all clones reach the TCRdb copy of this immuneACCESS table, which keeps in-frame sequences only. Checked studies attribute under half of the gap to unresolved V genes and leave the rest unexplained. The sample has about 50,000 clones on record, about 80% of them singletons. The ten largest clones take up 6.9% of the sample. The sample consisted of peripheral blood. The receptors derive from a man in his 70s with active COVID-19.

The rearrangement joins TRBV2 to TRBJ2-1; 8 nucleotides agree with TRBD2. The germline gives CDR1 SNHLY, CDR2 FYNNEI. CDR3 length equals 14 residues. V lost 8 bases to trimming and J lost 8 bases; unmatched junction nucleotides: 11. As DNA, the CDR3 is TGTGCCAGCGCAACCGGGACTAGTTTGTATGAGCAGTTCTTC. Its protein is CASATGTSLYEQFF.

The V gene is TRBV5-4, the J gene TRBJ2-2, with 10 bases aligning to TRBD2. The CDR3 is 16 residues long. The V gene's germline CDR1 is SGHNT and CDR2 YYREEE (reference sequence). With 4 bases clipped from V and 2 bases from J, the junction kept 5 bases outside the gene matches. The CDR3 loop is CASSGSGGHNTGELFF. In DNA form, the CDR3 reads TGTGCCAGCAGCGGTAGCGGGGGGCATAACACCGGGGAGCTGTTTTTT. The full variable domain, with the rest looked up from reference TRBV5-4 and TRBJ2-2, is ETGVTQSPTHLIKTRGQQVTLRCSSQSGHNTVSWYQQALGQGPQFIFQYYREEENGRGNFPPRFSGLQFPNYSSELNVNALELDDSALYLCASSGSGGHNTGELFFGEGSRLTVL.

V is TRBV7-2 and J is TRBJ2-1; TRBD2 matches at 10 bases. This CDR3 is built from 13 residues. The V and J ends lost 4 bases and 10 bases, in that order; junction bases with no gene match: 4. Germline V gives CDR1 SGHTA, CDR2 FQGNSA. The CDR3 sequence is CASSSTTSGEQFF. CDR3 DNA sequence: TGTGCCAGCAGCTCGACGACTAGCGGGGAGCAGTTCTTC.

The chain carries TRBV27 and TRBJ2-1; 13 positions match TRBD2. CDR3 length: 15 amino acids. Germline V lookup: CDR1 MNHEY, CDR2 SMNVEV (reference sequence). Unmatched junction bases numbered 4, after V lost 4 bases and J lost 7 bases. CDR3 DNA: TGTGCCAGCAGTTCGCCGGGACTAGCGGGGAATGAGCAGTTCTTC. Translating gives CASSSPGLAGNEQFF.

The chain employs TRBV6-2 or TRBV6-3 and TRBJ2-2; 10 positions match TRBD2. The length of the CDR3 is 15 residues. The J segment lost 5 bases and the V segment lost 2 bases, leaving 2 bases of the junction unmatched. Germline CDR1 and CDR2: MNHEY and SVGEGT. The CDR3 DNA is TGTGCCAGCAGTTACGGACTAGCGGCGACCGGGGAGCTGTTTTTT. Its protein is CASSYGLAATGELFF.

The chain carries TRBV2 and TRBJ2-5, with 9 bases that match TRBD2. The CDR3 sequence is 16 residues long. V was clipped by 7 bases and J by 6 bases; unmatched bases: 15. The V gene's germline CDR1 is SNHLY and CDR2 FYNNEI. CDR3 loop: CASTSRGLAGRKTQYF. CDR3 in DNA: TGTGCCAGCACCTCCCGTGGGCTAGCGGGGCGGAAGACCCAGTACTTC. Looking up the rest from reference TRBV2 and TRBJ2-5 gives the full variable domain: EPEVTQTPSHQVTQMGQEVILRCVPISNHLYFYWYRQILGQKVEFLVSFYNNEISEKSEIFDDQFSVERPDGSNFTLKIRSTKLEDSAMYFCASTSRGLAGRKTQYFGPGTRLLVL.

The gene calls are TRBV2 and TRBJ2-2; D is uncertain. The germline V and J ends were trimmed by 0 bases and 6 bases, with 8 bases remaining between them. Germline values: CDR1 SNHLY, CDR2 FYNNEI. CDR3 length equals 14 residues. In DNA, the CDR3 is TGTGCCAGCAGTGAAGCCCCTCAGTCCGGGGAGCTGTTTTTT. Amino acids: CASSEAPQSGELFF. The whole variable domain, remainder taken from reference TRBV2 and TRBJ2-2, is EPEVTQTPSHQVTQMGQEVILRCVPISNHLYFYWYRQILGQKVEFLVSFYNNEISEKSEIFDDQFSVERPDGSNFTLKIRSTKLEDSAMYFCASSEAPQSGELFFGEGSRLTVL.

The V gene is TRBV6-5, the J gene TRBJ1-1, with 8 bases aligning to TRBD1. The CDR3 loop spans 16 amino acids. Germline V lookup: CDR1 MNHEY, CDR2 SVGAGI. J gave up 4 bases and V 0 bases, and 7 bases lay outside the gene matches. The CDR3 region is CASSYSGSGGFTEAFF. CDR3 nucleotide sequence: TGTGCCAGCAGTTACTCCGGGTCAGGGGGCTTCACTGAAGCTTTCTTT.

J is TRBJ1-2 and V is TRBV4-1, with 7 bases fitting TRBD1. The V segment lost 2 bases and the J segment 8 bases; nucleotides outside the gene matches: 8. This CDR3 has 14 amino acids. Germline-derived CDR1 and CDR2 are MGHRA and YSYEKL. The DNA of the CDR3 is TGCGCCAGCAGCCAATTCGACAGGGCGAGGGGCTACACCTTC. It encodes CASSQFDRARGYTF.